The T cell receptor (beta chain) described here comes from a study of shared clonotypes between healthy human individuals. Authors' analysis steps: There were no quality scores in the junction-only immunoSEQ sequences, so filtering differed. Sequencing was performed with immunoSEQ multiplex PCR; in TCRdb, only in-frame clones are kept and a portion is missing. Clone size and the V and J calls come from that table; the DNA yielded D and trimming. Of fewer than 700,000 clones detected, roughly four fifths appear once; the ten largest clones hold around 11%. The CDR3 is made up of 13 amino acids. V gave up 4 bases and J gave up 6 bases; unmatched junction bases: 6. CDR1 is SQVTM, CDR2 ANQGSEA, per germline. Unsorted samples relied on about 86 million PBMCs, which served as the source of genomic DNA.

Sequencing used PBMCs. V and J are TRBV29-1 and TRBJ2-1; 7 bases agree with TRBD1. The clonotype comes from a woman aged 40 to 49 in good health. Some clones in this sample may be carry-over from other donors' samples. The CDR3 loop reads CSVGATGSNEQFF. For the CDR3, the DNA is TGCAGCGTTGGGGCGACAGGGAGCAATGAGCAGTTCTTC.